This TCR beta chain was recorded in a study of Ad26.COV2.S vaccination and SARS-CoV-2 variants. The wider study: As a participant in COV1001, the donor was in the Ad26.COV2.S trial arm.

V was cut by 5 bases and J by 11 bases, with 13 bases left in between. CDR3 size: 12 residues. CDR1 KGHSY and CDR2 FQNENV come from the germline V gene. Of note for this clone: Its matching antigen is unknown.

Treatment defined: roughly 18 received Ad26.COV2.S at low or high dose, single or two shots; roughly 5 received placebo; per-sample allocation not given. Material that was analyzed had been drawn on day 63 after the first vaccine or placebo injection. Using immunoSEQ multiplex PCR, the repertoire was profiled, and TCRdb retains in-frame clones only, with some absent. The sample includes around 350,000 clones, roughly 81% of them seen just once. Broader study findings: Post-vaccination breadth of spike-specific CD8+ and CD4+ T cell responses was reportedly substantial. Comparability of non-spike TCR breadth was observed across vaccine and placebo recipients.

This sample comprised peripheral blood, obtained in a trial of Ad26.COV2.S vaccine versus placebo. V and J are TRBV16 and TRBJ2-1; weak D call: TRBD2 (6 bases). This receptor was taken from a person between 18 and 65 years old who received the Ad26.COV2.S COVID-19 vaccine or a placebo. DNA for the CDR3: TGTGCCAGCAGCTCGCCGGAGGGCAAGCAGTTCTTC. Protein product: CASSSPEGKQFF.